The rows below give T cell receptor beta chains drawn from one sample of a study of blood T cell repertoires in COVID-19. Measured with immunoSEQ multiplex PCR; TCRdb has only the in-frame clones, and not every one. The table lists about 170,000 clones, 65% to 80% of them singletons. Sequencing was performed on PBMCs or T cells enriched from blood (not recorded which). These receptors originate from a woman in her seventies in a cohort exposed to, infected with or recovered from COVID-19 (not recorded which). Each CDR3 is given with its conserved first and last residue. D genes are given only for firm matches. Size tells how often a clone was seen (once, few, many) or the class of an expanded clone, and some rows leave it out.

CDR3 protein: CTSSRRTSGDSEYGTDTQYF; CDR3 DNA: TGCACCAGCAGCCGACGGACTAGCGGAGATTCTGAATACGGCACAGATACGCAGTATTTT; J gene: TRBJ2-3; clone size: -; D gene: -; V gene: TRBV1
CDR3 protein: CASSLQGWNTEAFF; CDR3 DNA: TGCGCCAGCAGCTTGCAGGGATGGAACACTGAAGCTTTCTTT; J gene: TRBJ1-1; clone size: -; D gene: -; V gene: TRBV5-1
CDR3 protein: CAWSYNRVGEKLFF; CDR3 DNA: TGTGCCTGGAGTTATAACAGGGTTGGGGAAAAACTGTTTTTT; J gene: TRBJ1-4; clone size: -; D gene: -; V gene: TRBV30
CDR3 protein: CASGQGRGDEQFF; CDR3 DNA: TGTGCTAGTGGTCAAGGGAGGGGCGATGAGCAGTTCTTC; J gene: TRBJ2-1; clone size: -; D gene: TRBD2; V gene: TRBV12-5
CDR3 protein: CASSLLPHLTGQNEQFF; CDR3 DNA: TGCGCCAGCAGCTTACTACCCCACTTGACAGGGCAGAATGAGCAGTTCTTC; J gene: TRBJ2-1; clone size: many; D gene: TRBD1; V gene: TRBV5-1
CDR3 protein: CASSQVPSTANTDTQYF; CDR3 DNA: TGTGCCAGCAGCCAAGTACCTAGCACAGCAAACACAGATACGCAGTATTTT; J gene: TRBJ2-3; clone size: once; D gene: -; V gene: TRBV3-1/TRBV3-2
CDR3 protein: CASSPRDSYYNEQFF; CDR3 DNA: TGTGCCAGCAGTCCCCGGGATTCCTACTACAATGAGCAGTTCTTC; J gene: TRBJ2-1; clone size: -; D gene: -; V gene: TRBV28
CDR3 protein: CASSLFGGTNEKLFF; CDR3 DNA: TGTGCCAGCAGCTTATTCGGCGGGACTAATGAAAAACTGTTTTTT; J gene: TRBJ1-4; clone size: -; D gene: -; V gene: TRBV7-8
CDR3 protein: CASSFWGGNSPLHF; CDR3 DNA: TGTGCCAGCAGCTTTTGGGGGGGAAATTCACCCCTCCACTTT; J gene: TRBJ1-6; clone size: few; D gene: -; V gene: TRBV5-8
CDR3 protein: CASSQLGLAGGPAGELFF; CDR3 DNA: TGTGCCAGCAGCCAATTGGGACTAGCGGGAGGGCCTGCCGGGGAGCTGTTTTTT; J gene: TRBJ2-2; clone size: -; D gene: TRBD2; V gene: TRBV3-1/TRBV3-2
CDR3 protein: CASSRSGQTNSPLHF; CDR3 DNA: TGTGCCAGCTCACGTTCGGGACAGACGAATTCACCCCTCCACTTT; J gene: TRBJ1-6; clone size: few; D gene: TRBD1; V gene: TRBV18